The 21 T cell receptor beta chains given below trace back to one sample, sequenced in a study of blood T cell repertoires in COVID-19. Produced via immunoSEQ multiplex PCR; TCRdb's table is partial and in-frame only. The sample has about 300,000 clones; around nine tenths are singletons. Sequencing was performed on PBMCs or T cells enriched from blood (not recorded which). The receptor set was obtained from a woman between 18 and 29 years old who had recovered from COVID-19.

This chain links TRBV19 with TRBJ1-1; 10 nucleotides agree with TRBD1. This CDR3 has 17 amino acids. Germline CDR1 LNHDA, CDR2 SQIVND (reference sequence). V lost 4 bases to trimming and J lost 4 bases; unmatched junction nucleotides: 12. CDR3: CASSRTGGTPGGTEAFF. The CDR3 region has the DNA TGTGCCAGTAGTAGGACAGGGGGTACTCCCGGGGGCACTGAAGCTTTCTTT.

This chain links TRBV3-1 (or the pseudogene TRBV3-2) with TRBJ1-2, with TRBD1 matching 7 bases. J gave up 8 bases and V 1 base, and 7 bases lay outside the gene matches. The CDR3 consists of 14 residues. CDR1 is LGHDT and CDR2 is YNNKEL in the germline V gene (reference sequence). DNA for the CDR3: TGTGCCAGCAGCCAAGTCAGGGGGGTATACGGCTACACCTTC. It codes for CASSQVRGVYGYTF.

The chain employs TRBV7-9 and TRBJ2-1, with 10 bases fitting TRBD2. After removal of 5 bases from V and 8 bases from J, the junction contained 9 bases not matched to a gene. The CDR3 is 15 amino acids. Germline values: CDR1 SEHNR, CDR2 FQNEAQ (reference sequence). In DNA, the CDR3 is TGTGCCAGCAGCGACCGAGCGGGGGGGCCCGATGAGCAGTTCTTC. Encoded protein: CASSDRAGGPDEQFF.

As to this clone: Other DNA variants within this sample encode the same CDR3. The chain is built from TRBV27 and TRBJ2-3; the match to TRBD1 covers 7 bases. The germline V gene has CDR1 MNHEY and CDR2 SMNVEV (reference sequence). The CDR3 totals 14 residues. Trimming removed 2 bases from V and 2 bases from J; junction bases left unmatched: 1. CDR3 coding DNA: TGTGCCAGCAGTTTAGGACAGGACACAGATACGCAGTATTTT. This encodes CASSLGQDTDTQYF.

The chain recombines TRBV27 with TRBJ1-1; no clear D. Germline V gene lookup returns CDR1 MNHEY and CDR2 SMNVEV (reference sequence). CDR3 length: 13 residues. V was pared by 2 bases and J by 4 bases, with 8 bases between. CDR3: CASSLSFRTEAFF. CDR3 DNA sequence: TGTGCCAGCAGTTTAAGCTTTCGCACTGAAGCTTTCTTT.

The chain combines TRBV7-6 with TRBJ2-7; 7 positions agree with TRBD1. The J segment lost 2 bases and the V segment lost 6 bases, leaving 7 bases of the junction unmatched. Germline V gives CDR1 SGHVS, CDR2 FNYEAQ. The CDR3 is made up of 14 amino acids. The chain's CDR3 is CASRNTGAPYEQYF. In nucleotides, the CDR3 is TGTGCCAGCAGAAATACAGGGGCCCCCTACGAGCAGTACTTC.

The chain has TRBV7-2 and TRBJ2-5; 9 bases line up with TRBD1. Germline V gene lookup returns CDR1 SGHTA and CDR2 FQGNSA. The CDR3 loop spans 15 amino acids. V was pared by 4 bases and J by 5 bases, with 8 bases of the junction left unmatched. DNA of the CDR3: TGTGCCAGCAGCTCCCCGGACAGGGGAGAGGAGACCCAGTACTTC. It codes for CASSSPDRGEETQYF.

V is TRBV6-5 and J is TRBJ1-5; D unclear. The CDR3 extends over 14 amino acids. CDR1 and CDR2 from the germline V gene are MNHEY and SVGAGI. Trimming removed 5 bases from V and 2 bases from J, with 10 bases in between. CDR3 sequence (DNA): TGTGCCAGCAGTCGAACCCCAGGCAATCAGCCCCAGCATTTT. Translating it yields CASSRTPGNQPQHF.

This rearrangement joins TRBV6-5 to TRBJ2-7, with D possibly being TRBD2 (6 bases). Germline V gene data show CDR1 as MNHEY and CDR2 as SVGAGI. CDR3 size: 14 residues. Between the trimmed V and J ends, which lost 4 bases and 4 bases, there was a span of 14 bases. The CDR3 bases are TGTGCCAGCAGTTTGGCGGGACGGTTATACGAGCAGTACTTC. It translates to CASSLAGRLYEQYF.

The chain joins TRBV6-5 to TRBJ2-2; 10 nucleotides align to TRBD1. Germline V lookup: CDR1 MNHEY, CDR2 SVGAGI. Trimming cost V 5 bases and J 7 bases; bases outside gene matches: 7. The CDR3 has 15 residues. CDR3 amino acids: CASSRDRGEVGELFF. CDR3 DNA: TGTGCCAGCAGTCGGGACAGGGGTGAGGTCGGGGAGCTGTTTTTT.

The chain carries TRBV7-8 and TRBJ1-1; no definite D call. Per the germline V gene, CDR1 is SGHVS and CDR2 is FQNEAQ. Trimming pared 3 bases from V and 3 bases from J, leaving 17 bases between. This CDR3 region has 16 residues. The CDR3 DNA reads TGTGCCAGCAGCTTTACTCGGGGTAACCCCTACACTGAAGCTTTCTTT. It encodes CASSFTRGNPYTEAFF.

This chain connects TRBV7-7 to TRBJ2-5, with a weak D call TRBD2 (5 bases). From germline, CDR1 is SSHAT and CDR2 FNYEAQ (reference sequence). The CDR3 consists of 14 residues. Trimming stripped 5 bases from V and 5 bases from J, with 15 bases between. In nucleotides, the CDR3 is TGTGCCAGCAGCCTTAACACTAGGTCGGAGACCCAGTACTTC. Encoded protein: CASSLNTRSETQYF.

The CDR3 loop is CASSRRGDYPYEQYF. CDR3 DNA: TGTGCCAGCAGCCGGAGGGGGGACTACCCCTACGAGCAGTACTTC. The V call is TRBV6-5, the J call TRBJ2-7; weak D call: TRBD2 (7 bases). The CDR3 sequence is 15 residues long. Germline values: CDR1 MNHEY, CDR2 SVGAGI. The V end was cut by 6 bases, the J end by 2 bases, with 17 bases between.

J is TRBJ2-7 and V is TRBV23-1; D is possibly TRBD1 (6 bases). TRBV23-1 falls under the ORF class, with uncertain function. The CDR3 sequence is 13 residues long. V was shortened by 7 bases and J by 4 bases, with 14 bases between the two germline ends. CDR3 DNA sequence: TGCGCCAGCATAGGCAGGGGCGGGTACGAGCAGTACTTC. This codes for CASIGRGGYEQYF.

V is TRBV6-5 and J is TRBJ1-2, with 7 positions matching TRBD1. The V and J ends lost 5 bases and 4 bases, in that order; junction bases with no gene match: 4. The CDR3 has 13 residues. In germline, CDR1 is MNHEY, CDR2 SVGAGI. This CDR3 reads CASSKQGFYGYTF. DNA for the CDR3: TGTGCCAGCAGTAAACAGGGGTTCTATGGCTACACCTTC.

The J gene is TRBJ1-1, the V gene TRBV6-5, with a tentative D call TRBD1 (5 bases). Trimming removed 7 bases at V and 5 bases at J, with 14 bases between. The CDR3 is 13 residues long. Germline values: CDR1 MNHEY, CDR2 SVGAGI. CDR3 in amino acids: CASKVREATEAFF. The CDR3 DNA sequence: TGTGCCAGCAAGGTCAGGGAGGCGACTGAAGCTTTCTTT.

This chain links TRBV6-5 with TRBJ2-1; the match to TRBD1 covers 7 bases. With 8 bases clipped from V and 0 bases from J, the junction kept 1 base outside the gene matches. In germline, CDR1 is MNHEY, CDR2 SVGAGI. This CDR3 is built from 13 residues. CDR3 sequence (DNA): TGTGCCAGCCAGGGGGTCTCCTACAATGAGCAGTTCTTC. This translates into CASQGVSYNEQFF.

CDR3 residues: CASSLTVTASSYEQYF. The CDR3 DNA sequence: TGCGCCAGCAGCTTAACGGTGACAGCCTCTTCCTACGAGCAGTACTTC. The chain carries TRBV5-1 and TRBJ2-7; TRBD1 is a possible D gene (5 bases). The V and J ends lost 2 bases and 1 base respectively, with 16 bases between them. The CDR3 sequence is 16 residues long. Germline CDR1 SGHRS, CDR2 YFSETQ.

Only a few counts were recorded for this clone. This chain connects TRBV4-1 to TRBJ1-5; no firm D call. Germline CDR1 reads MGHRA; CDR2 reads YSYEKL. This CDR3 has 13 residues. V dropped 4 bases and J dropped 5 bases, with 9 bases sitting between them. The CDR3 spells CASSLGDYQPQHF. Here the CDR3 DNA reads TGCGCCAGCAGCCTAGGAGACTATCAGCCCCAGCATTTT.

CDR3 sequence: CASSFSGDAYEQYF. The CDR3 coding sequence is TGTGCCAGCAGTTTCTCCGGAGACGCCTACGAGCAGTACTTC. The gene calls are TRBV28 and TRBJ2-7; D gene ambiguous. Per germline, CDR1 MDHEN and CDR2 SYDVKM. The CDR3 runs to 14 residues. The V end lost 3 bases, the J end lost 2 bases, and 11 bases lay between the germline ends.

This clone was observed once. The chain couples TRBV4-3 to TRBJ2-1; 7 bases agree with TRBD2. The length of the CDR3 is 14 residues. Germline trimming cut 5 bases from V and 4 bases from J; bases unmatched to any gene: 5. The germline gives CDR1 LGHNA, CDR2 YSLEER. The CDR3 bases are TGCGCCAGCAGCTTTGGGGAGGGATACAATGAGCAGTTCTTC. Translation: CASSFGEGYNEQFF.